This TCR beta chain was found in a study of blood T cell repertoires in COVID-19. Looking at the study overall: Samples representing acute and convalescent COVID-19 were sourced from the United States, Italy and Spain. The cDNA or gDNA used as material had been derived from T cells, B-cell-depleted T cells, or PBMCs.

Study processing details: Amplification from reference gene primers served as the basis for estimated nucleated cell counts. The table came from immunoSEQ multiplex PCR; TCRdb's copy has only in-frame clones and leaves some out. V, J and clone size are those of that table, while D and trimming were read from the DNA. The table has roughly 140,000 clones, just under 90% seen once; the top ten hold 8% to 13%. This clone was detected once. V was clipped by 3 bases and J by 4 bases; unmatched bases: 8. This CDR3 region has 17 residues. Germline assignment: CDR1 LNHDA and CDR2 SQIVND (reference sequence). The chain joins TRBV19 to TRBJ1-5, with 11 nucleotides matching TRBD1. This clonotype was obtained from an elderly woman with acute or convalescent COVID-19. The sample was peripheral blood. For the CDR3, the DNA is TGTGCCAGTAGTATTAGGCGGGGACAGGGGGTTAATCAGCCCCAGCATTTT. Translating it yields CASSIRRGQGVNQPQHF.